This TCR beta chain was captured by sequencing in a study of cytomegalovirus exposure and HLA in healthy donors. Germline assignment: CDR1 KGHSH and CDR2 LQKENI. The CDR3 sequence is 13 residues long. V was cut by 2 bases and J by 7 bases, with 9 bases left in between. Vbeta (60) and Jbeta (13) primers were used in the PCR. Profiled with immunoSEQ multiplex PCR; TCRdb holds only in-frame clones, not every one. The sample has about 160,000 clones, 80% seen once. The V call is TRBV18, the J call TRBJ1-5; D is uncertain. The receptor comes from a man between 18 and 35 years old in good health and CMV-seropositive. The sequenced material came from PBMCs. CDR3 bases: TGTGCCAGCTCACCAGGTGGAGCCCAGCCCCAGCATTTT. It encodes CASSPGGAQPQHF.